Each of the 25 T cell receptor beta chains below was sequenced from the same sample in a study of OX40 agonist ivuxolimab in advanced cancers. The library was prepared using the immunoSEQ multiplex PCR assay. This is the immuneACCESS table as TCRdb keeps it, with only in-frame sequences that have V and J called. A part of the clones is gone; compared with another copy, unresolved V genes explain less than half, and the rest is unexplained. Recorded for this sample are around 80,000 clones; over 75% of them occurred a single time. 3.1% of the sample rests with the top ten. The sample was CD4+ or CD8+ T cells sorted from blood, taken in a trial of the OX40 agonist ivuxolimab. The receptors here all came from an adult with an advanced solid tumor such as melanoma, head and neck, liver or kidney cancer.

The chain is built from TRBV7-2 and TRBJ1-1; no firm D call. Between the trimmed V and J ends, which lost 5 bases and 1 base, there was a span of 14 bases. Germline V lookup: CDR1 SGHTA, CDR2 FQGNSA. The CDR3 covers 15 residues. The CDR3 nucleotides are TGTGCCAGCAGCCCAGTGCCAGGTTGGAACACTGAAGCTTTCTTT. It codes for CASSPVPGWNTEAFF.

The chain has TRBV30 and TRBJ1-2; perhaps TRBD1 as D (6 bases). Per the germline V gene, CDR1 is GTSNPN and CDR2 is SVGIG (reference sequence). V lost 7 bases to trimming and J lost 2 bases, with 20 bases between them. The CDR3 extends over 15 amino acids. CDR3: CASKGGRDPNYGYTF. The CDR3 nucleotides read TGTGCCTCCAAGGGGGGCCGGGATCCCAACTATGGCTACACCTTC.

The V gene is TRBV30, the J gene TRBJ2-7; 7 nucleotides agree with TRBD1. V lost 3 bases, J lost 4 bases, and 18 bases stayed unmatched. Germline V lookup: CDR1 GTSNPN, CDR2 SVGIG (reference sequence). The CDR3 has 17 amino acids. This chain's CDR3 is CAWSEARGQGISYEQYF. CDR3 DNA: TGTGCCTGGAGCGAAGCGAGGGGGCAAGGGATATCTTACGAGCAGTACTTC. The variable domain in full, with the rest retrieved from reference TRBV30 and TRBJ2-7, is SQTIHQWPATLVQPVGSPLSLECTVEGTSNPNLYWYRQAAGRGLQLLFYSVGIGQISSEVPQNLSASRPQDRQFILSSKKLLLSDSGFYLCAWSEARGQGISYEQYFGPGTRLTVT.

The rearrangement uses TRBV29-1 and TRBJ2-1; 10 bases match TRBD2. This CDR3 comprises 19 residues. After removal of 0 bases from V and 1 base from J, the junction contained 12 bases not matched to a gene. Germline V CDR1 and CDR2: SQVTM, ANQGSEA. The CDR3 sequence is CSVEDDSLAGRGSYNEQFF. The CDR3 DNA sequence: TGCAGCGTTGAAGATGACTCACTAGCGGGGAGAGGGTCCTACAATGAGCAGTTCTTC.

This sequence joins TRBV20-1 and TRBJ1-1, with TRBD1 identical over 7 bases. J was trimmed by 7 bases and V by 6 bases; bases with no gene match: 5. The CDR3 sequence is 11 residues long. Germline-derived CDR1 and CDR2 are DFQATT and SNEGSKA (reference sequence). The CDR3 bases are TGCAGTGCCGGGACAGATGTTGAAGCTTTCTTT. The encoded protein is CSAGTDVEAFF.

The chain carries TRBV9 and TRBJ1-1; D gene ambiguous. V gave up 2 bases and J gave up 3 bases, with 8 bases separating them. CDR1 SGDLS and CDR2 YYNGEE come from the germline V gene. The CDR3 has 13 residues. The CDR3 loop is CASSVYTYTEAFF. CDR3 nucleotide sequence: TGTGCCAGCAGCGTGTACACTTACACTGAAGCTTTCTTT.

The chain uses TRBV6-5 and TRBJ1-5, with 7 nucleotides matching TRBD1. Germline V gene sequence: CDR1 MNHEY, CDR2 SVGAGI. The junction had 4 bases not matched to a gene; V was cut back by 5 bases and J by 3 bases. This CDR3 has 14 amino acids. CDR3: CASSRGQLNQPQHF. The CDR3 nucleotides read TGTGCCAGCAGTAGGGGACAGCTCAATCAGCCCCAGCATTTT.

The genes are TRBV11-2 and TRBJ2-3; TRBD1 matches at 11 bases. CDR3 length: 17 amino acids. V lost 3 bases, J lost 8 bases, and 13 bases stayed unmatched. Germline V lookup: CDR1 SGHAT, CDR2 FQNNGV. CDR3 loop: CASSFPRGQGARGTQYF. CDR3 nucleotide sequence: TGTGCCAGCAGCTTCCCTAGAGGACAGGGGGCAAGGGGTACGCAGTATTTT.

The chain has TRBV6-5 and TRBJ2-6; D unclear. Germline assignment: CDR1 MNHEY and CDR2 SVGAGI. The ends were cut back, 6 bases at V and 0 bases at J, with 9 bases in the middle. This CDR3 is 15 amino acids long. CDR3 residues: CASRSQGSGANVLTF. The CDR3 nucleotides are TGTGCCAGCAGGTCCCAAGGCTCTGGGGCCAACGTCCTGACTTTC.

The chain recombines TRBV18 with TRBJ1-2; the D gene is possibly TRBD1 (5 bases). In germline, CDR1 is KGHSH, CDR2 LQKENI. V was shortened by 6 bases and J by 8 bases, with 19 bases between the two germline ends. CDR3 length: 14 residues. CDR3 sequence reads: CASSLKGTESGYTF. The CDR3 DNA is TGTGCCAGCTCCCTCAAAGGGACGGAAAGCGGCTACACCTTC.

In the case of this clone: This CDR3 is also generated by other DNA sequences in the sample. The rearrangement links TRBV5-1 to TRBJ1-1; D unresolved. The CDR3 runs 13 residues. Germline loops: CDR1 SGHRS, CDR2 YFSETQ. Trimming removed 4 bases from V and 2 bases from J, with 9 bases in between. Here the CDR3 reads CASSLGGNTEAFF. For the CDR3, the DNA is TGCGCCAGCAGCCTGGGAGGTAACACTGAAGCTTTCTTT.

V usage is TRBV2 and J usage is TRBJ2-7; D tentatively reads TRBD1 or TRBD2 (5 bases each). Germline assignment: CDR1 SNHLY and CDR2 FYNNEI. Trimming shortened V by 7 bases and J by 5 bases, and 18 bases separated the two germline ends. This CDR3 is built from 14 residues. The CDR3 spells CASKENGMGDEQYF. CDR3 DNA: TGTGCCAGCAAAGAGAACGGTATGGGGGACGAGCAGTACTTC. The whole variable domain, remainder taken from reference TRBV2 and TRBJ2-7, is EPEVTQTPSHQVTQMGQEVILRCVPISNHLYFYWYRQILGQKVEFLVSFYNNEISEKSEIFDDQFSVERPDGSNFTLKIRSTKLEDSAMYFCASKENGMGDEQYFGPGTRLTVT.

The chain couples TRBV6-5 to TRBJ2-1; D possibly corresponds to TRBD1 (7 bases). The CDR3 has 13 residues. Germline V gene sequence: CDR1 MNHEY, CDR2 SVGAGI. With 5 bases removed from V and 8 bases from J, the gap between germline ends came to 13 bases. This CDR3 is CASSLQGRYEQFF. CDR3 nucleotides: TGTGCCAGCAGTCTACAGGGGAGGTATGAGCAGTTCTTC.

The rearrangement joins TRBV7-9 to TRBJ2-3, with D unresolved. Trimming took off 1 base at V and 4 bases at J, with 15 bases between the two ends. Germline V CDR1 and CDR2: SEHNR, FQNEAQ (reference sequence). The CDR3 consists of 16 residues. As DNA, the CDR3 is TGTGCCAGCAGCTTAGGACTCCACGGCGGCCCAGATACGCAGTATTTT. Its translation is CASSLGLHGGPDTQYF.

The chain's CDR3 is CASNSYGPEQYF. The CDR3 nucleotides are TGTGCCAGCAACTCCTATGGCCCCGAGCAGTACTTC. The chain has TRBV6-6 and TRBJ2-7; D not resolved. Trimming left V 7 bases short and J 6 bases short, with 13 bases between. In germline, CDR1 is MNHNY, CDR2 SVGAGI (reference sequence). The CDR3 totals 12 residues.

CDR3 residues: CASSQPESGNTIYF. The CDR3 bases are TGCGCCAGCAGCCAACCCGAATCTGGAAACACCATATATTTT. The chain is built from TRBV4-1 and TRBJ1-3; D gene ambiguous. V lost 2 bases, J lost 1 base, and 6 bases lay in between. The germline CDR1 and CDR2 sequences are MGHRA and YSYEKL. The CDR3 is 14 amino acids.

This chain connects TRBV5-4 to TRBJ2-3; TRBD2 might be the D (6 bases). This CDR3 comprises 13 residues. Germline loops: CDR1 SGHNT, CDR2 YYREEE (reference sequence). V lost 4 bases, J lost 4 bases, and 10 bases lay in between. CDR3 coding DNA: TGTGCCAGCAGCCCTTGGGAGGCAGATACGCAGTATTTT. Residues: CASSPWEADTQYF.

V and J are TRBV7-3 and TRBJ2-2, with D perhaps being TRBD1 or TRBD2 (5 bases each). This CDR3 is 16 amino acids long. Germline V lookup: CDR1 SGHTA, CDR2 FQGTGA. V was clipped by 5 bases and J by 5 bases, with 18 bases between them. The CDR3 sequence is CASSPHQGRETGELFF. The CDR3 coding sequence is TGTGCCAGCAGCCCCCACCAGGGAAGGGAGACCGGGGAGCTGTTTTTT.

This CDR3 reads CASSLGPGEGYGYTF. The CDR3 DNA reads TGTGCCAGCAGCTTAGGTCCTGGGGAGGGCTATGGCTACACCTTC. The chain links TRBV7-9 to TRBJ1-2; no definite D call. This CDR3 comprises 15 residues. Germline V gives CDR1 SEHNR, CDR2 FQNEAQ (reference sequence). The V end lost 1 base, the J end lost 4 bases, and 13 bases lay between the germline ends.

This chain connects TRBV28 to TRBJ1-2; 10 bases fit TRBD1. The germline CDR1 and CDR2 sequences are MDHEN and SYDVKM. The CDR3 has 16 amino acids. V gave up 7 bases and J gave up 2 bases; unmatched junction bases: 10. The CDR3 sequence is CASTHIRTGGNYGYTF. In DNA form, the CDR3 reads TGTGCCAGCACCCATATTAGGACAGGGGGGAACTATGGCTACACCTTC.

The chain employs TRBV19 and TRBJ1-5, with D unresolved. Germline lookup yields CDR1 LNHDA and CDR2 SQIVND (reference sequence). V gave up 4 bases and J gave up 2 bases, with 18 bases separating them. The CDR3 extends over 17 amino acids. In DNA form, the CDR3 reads TGTGCCAGTAGTACCTTTCAGAGGGCATCTCGCAATCAGCCCCAGCATTTT. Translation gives CASSTFQRASRNQPQHF.

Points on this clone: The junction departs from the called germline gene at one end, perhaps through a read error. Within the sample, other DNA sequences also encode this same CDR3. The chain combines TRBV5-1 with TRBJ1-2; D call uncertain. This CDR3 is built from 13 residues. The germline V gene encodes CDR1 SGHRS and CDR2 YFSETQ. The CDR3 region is CASSLVTNYGYTF. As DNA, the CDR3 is TGCGCCAGCAGCCTGGTCACTAACTATGGCTATACCTTC.

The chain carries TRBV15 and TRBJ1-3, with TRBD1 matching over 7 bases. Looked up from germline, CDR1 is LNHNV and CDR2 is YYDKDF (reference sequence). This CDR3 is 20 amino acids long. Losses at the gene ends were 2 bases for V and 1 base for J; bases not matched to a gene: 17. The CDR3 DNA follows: TGTGCCACCAGCAGACCAGGGGGTCGGCAGACCCTCCGATCTGGAAACACCATATATTTT. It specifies CATSRPGGRQTLRSGNTIYF.

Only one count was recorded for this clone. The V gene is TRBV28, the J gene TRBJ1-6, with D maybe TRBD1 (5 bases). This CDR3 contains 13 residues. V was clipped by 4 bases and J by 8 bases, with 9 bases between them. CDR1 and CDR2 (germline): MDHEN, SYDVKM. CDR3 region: CASSSGRDSPLHF. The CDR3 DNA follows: TGTGCCAGCAGTTCCGGCAGGGATTCACCCCTCCACTTT.

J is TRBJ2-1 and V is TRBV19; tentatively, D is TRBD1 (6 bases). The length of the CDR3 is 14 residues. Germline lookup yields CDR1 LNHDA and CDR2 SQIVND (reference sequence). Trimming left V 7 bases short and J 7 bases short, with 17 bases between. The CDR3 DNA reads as TGTGCCAGTACCCCGTTTACAGGGTCAAATGAGCAGTTCTTC. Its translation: CASTPFTGSNEQFF.